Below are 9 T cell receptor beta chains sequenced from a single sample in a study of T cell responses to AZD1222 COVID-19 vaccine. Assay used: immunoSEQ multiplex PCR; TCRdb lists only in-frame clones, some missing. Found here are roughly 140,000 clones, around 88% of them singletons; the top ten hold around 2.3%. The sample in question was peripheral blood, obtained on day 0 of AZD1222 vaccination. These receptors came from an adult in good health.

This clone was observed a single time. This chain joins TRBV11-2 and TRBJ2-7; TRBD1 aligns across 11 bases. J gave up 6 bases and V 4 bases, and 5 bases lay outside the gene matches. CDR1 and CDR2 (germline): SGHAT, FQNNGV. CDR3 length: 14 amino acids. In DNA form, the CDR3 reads TGTGCCAGCAGCTCAACCGGGACAGGGGGCGAGCAGTACTTC. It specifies CASSSTGTGGEQYF.

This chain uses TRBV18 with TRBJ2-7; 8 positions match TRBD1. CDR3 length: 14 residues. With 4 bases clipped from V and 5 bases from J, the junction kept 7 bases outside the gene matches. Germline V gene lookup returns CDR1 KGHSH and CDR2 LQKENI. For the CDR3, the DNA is TGTGCCAGCTCACTCGACAGGGGTAACCACGAGCAGTACTTC. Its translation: CASSLDRGNHEQYF.

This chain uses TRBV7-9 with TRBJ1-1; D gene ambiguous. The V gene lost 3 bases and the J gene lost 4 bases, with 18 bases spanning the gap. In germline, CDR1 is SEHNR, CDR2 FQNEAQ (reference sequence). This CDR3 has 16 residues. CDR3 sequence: CASSLPRGHASTEAFF. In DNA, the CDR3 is TGTGCCAGCAGCTTGCCCCGAGGGCATGCGAGCACTGAAGCTTTCTTT.

CDR3: CASSVGVAGELFF. CDR3 in DNA: TGTGCCAGCAGCGTAGGGGTGGCCGGGGAGCTGTTTTTT. The genes are TRBV9 and TRBJ2-2, with unresolved D. Trimming took off 0 bases at V and 6 bases at J, with 6 bases between the two ends. The CDR3 contains 13 residues. Per germline, CDR1 SGDLS and CDR2 YYNGEE.

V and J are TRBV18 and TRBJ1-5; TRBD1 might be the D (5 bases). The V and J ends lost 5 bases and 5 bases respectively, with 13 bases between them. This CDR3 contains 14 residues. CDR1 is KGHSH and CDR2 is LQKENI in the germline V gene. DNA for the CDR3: TGTGCCAGCTCATCCCAGGGCCCTTATCAGCCCCAGCATTTT. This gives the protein CASSSQGPYQPQHF. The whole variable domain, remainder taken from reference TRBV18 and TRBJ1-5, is NAGVMQNPRHLVRRRGQEARLRCSPMKGHSHVYWYRQLPEEGLKFMVYLQKENIIDESGMPKERFSAEFPKEGPSILRIQQVVRGDSAAYFCASSSQGPYQPQHFGDGTRLSIL.

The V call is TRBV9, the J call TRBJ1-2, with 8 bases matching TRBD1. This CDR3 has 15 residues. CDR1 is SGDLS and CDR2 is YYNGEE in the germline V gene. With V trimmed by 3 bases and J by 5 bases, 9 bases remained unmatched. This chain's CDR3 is CASSASGTGRYGYTF. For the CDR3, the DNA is TGTGCCAGCAGCGCTAGCGGGACAGGTCGATATGGCTACACCTTC.

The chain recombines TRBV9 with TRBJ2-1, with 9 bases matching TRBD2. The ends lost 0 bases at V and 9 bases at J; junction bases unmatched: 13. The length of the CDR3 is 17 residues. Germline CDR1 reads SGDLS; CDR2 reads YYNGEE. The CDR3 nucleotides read TGTGCCAGCAGCGTAGGGGTGGTAGCGGGAGTTTCGGTTGAGCAGTTCTTC. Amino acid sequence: CASSVGVVAGVSVEQFF. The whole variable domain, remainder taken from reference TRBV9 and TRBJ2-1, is DSGVTQTPKHLITATGQRVTLRCSPRSGDLSVYWYQQSLDQGLQFLIQYYNGEERAKGNILERFSAQQFPDLHSELNLSSLELGDSALYFCASSVGVVAGVSVEQFFGPGTRLTVL.

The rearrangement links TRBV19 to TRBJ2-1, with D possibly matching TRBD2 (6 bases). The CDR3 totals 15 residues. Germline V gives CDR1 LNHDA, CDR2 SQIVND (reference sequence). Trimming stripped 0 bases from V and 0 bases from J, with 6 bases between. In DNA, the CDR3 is TGTGCCAGTAGTATAGAGGAGGGCTCCTACAATGAGCAGTTCTTC. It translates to CASSIEEGSYNEQFF.

The DNA of the CDR3 is TGTGCCAGCAGGTCAGGGGGCTCGACTGAAGCTTTCTTT. Translating gives CASRSGGSTEAFF. The chain uses TRBV28 and TRBJ1-1, with 8 bases aligning to TRBD1. The CDR3 covers 13 residues. Germline CDR1 MDHEN, CDR2 SYDVKM. V shed 6 bases, J shed 5 bases, and the junction held 5 bases outside the gene matches.